This entry lists 32 T cell receptor beta chains sequenced from one sample in a study of T-cell memory formation after mild COVID-19. TCRdb fed the 5' RACE reads into MiXCR, producing one record per CDR3 protein. This table holds about 350,000 distinct CDR3 sequences, roughly 15% found once. Sequencing was carried out using PBMCs or a T cell subset sorted from them (not recorded which). These receptors all come from a man aged 18 to 29 who had mild COVID-19 (a few samples of this study predate the infection). Cell type and time point are not known.

The genes are TRBV9 and TRBJ2-3; D is perhaps TRBD2 (5 bases). The CDR3 extends over 14 amino acids. Germline CDR1 and CDR2: SGDLS and YYNGEE. V gave up 0 bases and J gave up 3 bases, with 8 bases separating them. CDR3 region: CASSVALATDTQYF. The CDR3, as DNA: TGTGCCAGCAGCGTAGCGCTAGCAACAGATACGCAGTATTTT.

This chain links TRBV6-6 with TRBJ1-5; TRBD1 aligns across 9 bases. V shed 10 bases and J 7 bases; nucleotides not matched to a gene: 5. The CDR3 loop spans 12 amino acids. Germline V CDR1 and CDR2: MNHNY, SVGAGI (reference sequence). Here the CDR3 reads CATGQGLQPQHF. DNA for the CDR3: TGTGCCACGGGACAGGGCCTACAGCCCCAGCATTTT.

There are a few counts of this clonotype. The CDR3 DNA reads as TGCGCCAGCAGCCTTCCCTCGGACAGGCTGCTTAGATACAATGAGCAGTTCTTC. The encoded protein is CASSLPSDRLLRYNEQFF. This rearrangement joins TRBV5-1 to TRBJ2-1, with TRBD1 matching over 7 bases. CDR3 length: 18 amino acids. Germline V gene data show CDR1 as SGHRS and CDR2 as YFSETQ. The V and J ends lost 4 bases and 4 bases, in that order; junction bases with no gene match: 17.

The sample holds many counts of this clonotype. The chain uses TRBV5-1 and TRBJ2-1; D not certain. Per germline, CDR1 SGHRS and CDR2 YFSETQ. The CDR3 consists of 15 residues. Trimming took 0 bases from V and 3 from J, leaving 10 bases between them. The CDR3 nucleotides read TGCGCCAGCAGCTTGGCGGGTACAGACTACAATGAGCAGTTCTTC. Protein: CASSLAGTDYNEQFF.

V and J are TRBV12-3 or TRBV12-4 and TRBJ1-3, with TRBD1 as a possible D gene (5 bases). V dropped 6 bases and J dropped 0 bases, with 9 bases sitting between them. CDR3 length: 14 amino acids. CDR3 sequence: CASSQQVSGNTIYF. The CDR3 DNA sequence: TGTGCCAGCAGCCAACAGGTCTCTGGAAACACCATATATTTT.

This clonotype was recorded at least ten times. This sequence joins TRBV25-1 and TRBJ2-5; TRBD1 might be the D (7 bases). The V and J ends lost 4 bases and 5 bases respectively, with 14 bases between them. The CDR3 extends over 14 amino acids. Per the germline V gene, CDR1 is MGHDK and CDR2 is SYGVNS. The CDR3 DNA reads TGTGCCAGCAGTGGCGGGACAGCAGGCGAGACCCAGTACTTC. It encodes CASSGGTAGETQYF.

The V and J genes are TRBV20-1 and TRBJ2-5; 13 nucleotides align to TRBD2. Germline V CDR1 and CDR2: DFQATT, SNEGSKA (reference sequence). The V and J ends lost 6 bases and 7 bases, in that order; junction bases with no gene match: 8. The CDR3 length is 14 residues. This CDR3 is CSATLAGGPGTQYF. The CDR3, as DNA: TGCAGTGCCACACTAGCGGGGGGGCCGGGGACCCAGTACTTC.

The table lists this clonotype with a few counts. The chain joins TRBV7-3 to TRBJ1-1; a possible D gene is TRBD1 (6 bases). There are 14 residues in the CDR3. CDR1 is SGHTA, CDR2 FQGTGA, per germline. V was cut by 2 bases and J by 3 bases, with 10 bases left in between. The CDR3 coding sequence is TGTGCCAGCAGCTTATCAGGGGCAGACACTGAAGCTTTCTTT. Protein: CASSLSGADTEAFF.

This clonotype showed up just a few times. The chain recombines TRBV18 with TRBJ2-3; 13 bases agree with TRBD2. Trimming took 8 bases from V and 3 from J; bases not matched to a gene: 2. Germline loops: CDR1 KGHSH, CDR2 LQKENI. CDR3 length: 14 amino acids. The CDR3 sequence is CASTGLAGTDTQYF. The CDR3 bases are TGTGCCAGCACGGGACTAGCGGGGACAGATACGCAGTATTTT.

The chain combines TRBV28 with TRBJ1-6; TRBD1 agrees at 9 bases. The germline CDR1 and CDR2 sequences are MDHEN and SYDVKM. This CDR3 contains 15 residues. The trim removed 5 bases at V and 6 bases at J, leaving 5 bases unmatched. The CDR3 region has the DNA TGTGCCAGCAGTAGGACAGGGGCAGCTAATTCACCCCTCCACTTT. It translates to CASSRTGAANSPLHF.

This clonotype showed up many times. The chain is built from TRBV4-3 and TRBJ1-6, with 7 positions matching TRBD1. CDR3 length: 16 residues. V trimming: 0 bases; J trimming: 5 bases; junction bases outside the gene matches: 4. Germline loops: CDR1 LGHNA, CDR2 YSLEER. In nucleotides, the CDR3 is TGCGCCAGCAGCCAAGAGTCACAGGGGAATAATTCACCCCTCCACTTT. Protein: CASSQESQGNNSPLHF.

The chain is built from TRBV5-6 and TRBJ2-7; D gene unclear. V was cut by 0 bases and J by 3 bases, with 10 bases left in between. The germline gives CDR1 SGHDT, CDR2 YYEEEE. CDR3 length equals 14 residues. As DNA, the CDR3 is TGTGCCAGCAGCTTGGAAGGGATTAGCTACGAGCAGTACTTC. Amino acids: CASSLEGISYEQYF. Complete variable domain (other parts from reference TRBV5-6 and TRBJ2-7): DAGVTQSPTHLIKTRGQQVTLRCSPKSGHDTVSWYQQALGQGPQFIFQYYEEEERQRGNFPDRFSGHQFPNYSSELNVNALLLGDSALYLCASSLEGISYEQYFGPGTRLTVT.

The CDR3 spells CASSPRSGTDTQYF. CDR3 coding DNA: TGTGCCAGCAGCCCCCGCTCGGGCACAGATACGCAGTATTTT. The chain has TRBV7-2 and TRBJ2-3; D call uncertain. The CDR3 sequence is 14 residues long. V was clipped by 5 bases and J by 1 base, with 10 bases between them. Germline V lookup: CDR1 SGHTA, CDR2 FQGNSA.

A few counts support this clonotype. V usage is TRBV6-5 and J usage is TRBJ1-5; 9 bases are a match to TRBD1. The J segment lost 6 bases and the V segment lost 5 bases, leaving 8 bases of the junction unmatched. Germline CDR1 is MNHEY and CDR2 is SVGAGI. This CDR3 contains 15 residues. The CDR3 region has the DNA TGTGCCAGCAGTGAGAACAGGGGGCAAGCTCAGCCCCAGCATTTT. Translation: CASSENRGQAQPQHF.

This clonotype was seen a few times. The chain recombines TRBV29-1 with TRBJ2-7; D is undetermined. Germline-derived CDR1 and CDR2 are SQVTM and ANQGSEA. V lost 8 bases and J 0 bases, leaving 17 bases between the germline ends. The CDR3 spans 14 residues. CDR3 residues: CSPWGALFSYEQYV. The DNA of the CDR3 is TGCAGCCCTTGGGGTGCGTTGTTCTCCTACGAGCAGTACGTC.

This clonotype was counted ten times or more. The CDR3 coding sequence is TGTGCCAGCAGTTCCAGCGGGGGGGCGAATGAGCAGTTCTTC. Protein sequence: CASSSSGGANEQFF. The rearrangement uses TRBV12-3 or TRBV12-4 and TRBJ2-1, with 10 bases aligning to TRBD2. The CDR3 sequence is 14 residues long. Unmatched junction bases numbered 4, after V lost 4 bases and J lost 7 bases.

This rearrangement joins TRBV18 to TRBJ1-5; perhaps TRBD1 as D (5 bases). CDR1 is KGHSH, CDR2 LQKENI, per germline. The CDR3 is 13 residues long. V lost 6 bases and J lost 8, with 14 bases in between. As DNA, the CDR3 is TGTGCCAGCTCGGCTGACCGGGGGGAGCCCCAGCATTTT. Its protein product is CASSADRGEPQHF.

This clonotype turned up a few times. J is TRBJ2-1 and V is TRBV5-1; perhaps TRBD1 as D (6 bases). Germline V gene sequence: CDR1 SGHRS, CDR2 YFSETQ. Trimming removed 2 bases from V and 0 bases from J, with 12 bases in between. There are 16 residues in the CDR3. The CDR3 region has the DNA TGCGCCAGCAGCTTAGTTTCGGACAGCTCCTACAATGAGCAGTTCTTC. Translated: CASSLVSDSSYNEQFF. Together with reference TRBV5-1 and TRBJ2-1, the CDR3 gives the full variable domain: KAGVTQTPRYLIKTRGQQVTLSCSPISGHRSVSWYQQTPGQGLQFLFEYFSETQRNKGNFPGRFSGRQFSNSRSEMNVSTLELGDSALYLCASSLVSDSSYNEQFFGPGTRLTVL.

The chain uses TRBV9 and TRBJ2-1, with 8 bases fitting TRBD2. Germline CDR1 is SGDLS and CDR2 is YYNGEE. The CDR3 is 14 amino acids. Trimming cost V 0 bases and J 8 bases; bases outside gene matches: 4. The CDR3 sequence: CASSVGREGDEQFF. The CDR3 bases are TGTGCCAGCAGCGTAGGTCGGGAGGGAGATGAGCAGTTCTTC.

This clonotype was picked up a small number of times. This chain uses TRBV18 with TRBJ2-1; a weak D match, TRBD2 (7 bases). The ends were cut back, 4 bases at V and 5 bases at J, with 12 bases in the middle. The CDR3 runs to 14 residues. Germline CDR1 is KGHSH and CDR2 is LQKENI. The CDR3 DNA reads TGTGCCAGCTCACTAGGCGGGGGCCACAATGAGCAGTTCTTC. It yields the protein CASSLGGGHNEQFF.

This clonotype was found many times. The V call is TRBV10-2, the J call TRBJ2-5; the D is unclear. Germline V CDR1 and CDR2: WSHSY, SAAADI. This CDR3 region has 13 residues. Trimming stripped 10 bases from V and 5 bases from J, with 17 bases between. Here the CDR3 reads CATSRGHRETQYF. CDR3 bases: TGCGCCACCTCGAGAGGCCACCGGGAGACCCAGTACTTC.

This clonotype showed up just a few times. The chain employs TRBV6-1 and TRBJ1-2, with unresolved D. Trimming removed 0 bases at V and 4 bases at J, with 12 bases between. Germline CDR1 and CDR2: MNHNS and SASEGT. This CDR3 is built from 15 residues. Here the CDR3 DNA reads TGTGCCAGCAGTGAAGCGAGTAACGAGGGCTATGGCTACACCTTC. The encoded protein is CASSEASNEGYGYTF.

V and J are TRBV5-4 and TRBJ2-5; the match to TRBD1 covers 9 bases. With 4 bases clipped from V and 4 bases from J, the junction kept 5 bases outside the gene matches. The CDR3 has 14 residues. CDR1 SGHNT and CDR2 YYREEE come from the germline V gene (reference sequence). CDR3 loop: CASSQQGAAETQYF. The DNA for the CDR3 is TGTGCCAGCAGCCAACAGGGGGCTGCAGAGACCCAGTACTTC.

This clonotype was recorded a few times. The V and J genes are TRBV6-2 or TRBV6-3 and TRBJ1-1, with D uncertain. Germline-derived CDR1 and CDR2 are MNHEY and SVGEGT. V was shortened by 2 bases and J by 5 bases, with 6 bases between the two germline ends. This CDR3 region has 12 residues. The CDR3 sequence: CASSYTATEAFF. The CDR3 nucleotides read TGTGCCAGCAGTTACACTGCGACTGAAGCTTTCTTT.

This clonotype was seen more than once but under ten times. The chain carries TRBV6-5 and TRBJ1-2; tentative D call: TRBD1 (6 bases). Trimming stripped 4 bases from V and 7 bases from J, with 10 bases between. CDR1 is MNHEY, CDR2 SVGAGI, per germline. The CDR3 totals 12 residues. The CDR3 reads CASSSTGFGYTF. In nucleotides, the CDR3 is TGTGCCAGCAGTTCTACAGGGTTTGGCTACACCTTC.

The V gene is TRBV6-1, the J gene TRBJ1-6; D unresolved. The CDR3 loop spans 15 amino acids. Germline lookup yields CDR1 MNHNS and CDR2 SASEGT. The germline V and J ends were trimmed by 8 bases and 7 bases, with 18 bases remaining between them. CDR3 DNA: TGTGCCAGCCCCGCTAAGGACGGCGAAAATTCACCCCTCCACTTT. Translated, it gives CASPAKDGENSPLHF.

This chain joins TRBV15 and TRBJ1-2, with D unresolved. CDR1 is LNHNV and CDR2 is YYDKDF in the germline V gene (reference sequence). The CDR3 runs 13 residues. Trimming stripped 2 bases from V and 8 bases from J, with 12 bases between. In nucleotides, the CDR3 is TGTGCCACCAGCAGATCCCAGACGTTGGGCTACACCTTC. This sequence encodes CATSRSQTLGYTF.

This clonotype was observed a handful of times. This chain links TRBV5-5 with TRBJ2-3, with unresolved D. Germline CDR1 SGHKS, CDR2 YYEKEE (reference sequence). The CDR3 consists of 16 residues. Trimming pared 2 bases from V and 3 bases from J, leaving 16 bases between. The CDR3 region has the DNA TGTGCCAGCAGCTTCGGGTCTCATCGACGGACAGATACGCAGTATTTT. Encoded protein: CASSFGSHRRTDTQYF. Complete variable domain (other parts from reference TRBV5-5 and TRBJ2-3): DAGVTQSPTHLIKTRGQQVTLRCSPISGHKSVSWYQQVLGQGPQFIFQYYEKEERGRGNFPDRFSARQFPNYSSELNVNALLLGDSALYLCASSFGSHRRTDTQYFGPGTRLTVL.

This clonotype has a handful of counts. The CDR3 loop reads CASSHPRSGNEKLFF. The CDR3 coding sequence is TGCGCCAGCAGCCACCCTAGGAGCGGGAATGAAAAACTGTTTTTT. The rearrangement links TRBV4-3 to TRBJ1-4; D is undetermined. This CDR3 spans 15 amino acids. The ends were cut back, 3 bases at V and 5 bases at J, with 13 bases in the middle. Germline CDR1 and CDR2: LGHNA and YSLEER.

This clonotype has ten or more counts. This chain links TRBV5-4 with TRBJ2-5, with D maybe TRBD2 (7 bases). V was clipped by 3 bases and J by 5 bases, with 11 bases between them. CDR1 is SGHNT and CDR2 is YYREEE in the germline V gene (reference sequence). This CDR3 is 13 amino acids long. Written as DNA, the CDR3 is TGTGCCAGCAGCTACCGGGGGGCCGAGACCCAGTACTTC. This gives the protein CASSYRGAETQYF.

This clonotype came up many times. The rearrangement joins TRBV3-1 to TRBJ2-5; the D is unclear. The germline V gene encodes CDR1 LGHDT and CDR2 YNNKEL (reference sequence). This CDR3 has 14 residues. V was clipped by 3 bases and J by 2 bases, with 10 bases between them. The CDR3 DNA is TGTGCCAGCAGCCAGGCCCAAGGGCAAGAGACCCAGTACTTC. As protein: CASSQAQGQETQYF.

This clonotype turned up a few times. CDR3 protein: CAGHNSPLHF. The CDR3 coding sequence is TGTGCCGGGCATAATTCACCCCTCCACTTT. This chain links TRBV21-1 with TRBJ1-6. TRBV21-1 is recorded as a pseudogene. The CDR3 runs 10 residues.